In its sample, the clone carrying this T cell receptor (beta chain) was seen a few times. Its cognate antigen is unknown. This entry belongs to a study of blood T cells in healthy people across ages. Study-level results: PBMCs left unsorted prevented a conclusive naive versus antigen-experienced comparison. While age rose, TCR beta diversity per million T cells dropped in a roughly linear way.

It was with a sample-barcoded 5' primer and a J-beta primer mix that a second PCR of about 7 to 12 cycles was run. TCRdb reprocessed the 5' RACE reads via MiXCR and lists one record per CDR3 protein. Of 1.5 million to 2 million distinct CDR3 sequences in the sample, around 50% are singletons; the top ten hold roughly 2.1%. The TCR originated in a woman aged 40 to 55 in good health. The sequencing input was blood.

DNA for the CDR3: TGCGCCAGCAGCTTGGATTTGCTTAACTATGGCTACACCTTC. It specifies CASSLDLLNYGYTF. V usage is TRBV5-1 and J usage is TRBJ1-2; D is unclear. Between the trimmed V and J ends, which lost 0 bases and 1 base, there was a span of 7 bases. This CDR3 is 14 amino acids long. CDR1 and CDR2 (germline): SGHRS, YFSETQ.